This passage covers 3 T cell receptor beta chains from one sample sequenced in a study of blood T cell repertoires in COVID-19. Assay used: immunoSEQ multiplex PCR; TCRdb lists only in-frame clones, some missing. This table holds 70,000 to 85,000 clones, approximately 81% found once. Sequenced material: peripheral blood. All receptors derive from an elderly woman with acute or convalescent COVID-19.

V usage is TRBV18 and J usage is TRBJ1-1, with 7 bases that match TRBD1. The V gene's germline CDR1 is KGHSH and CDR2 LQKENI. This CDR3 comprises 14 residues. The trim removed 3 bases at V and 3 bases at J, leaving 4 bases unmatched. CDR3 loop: CASSPPGQYTEAFF. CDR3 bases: TGTGCCAGCTCACCCCCGGGACAGTACACTGAAGCTTTCTTT.

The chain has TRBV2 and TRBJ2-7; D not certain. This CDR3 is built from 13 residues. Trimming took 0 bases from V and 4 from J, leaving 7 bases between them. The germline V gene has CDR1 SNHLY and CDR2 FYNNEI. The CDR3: CASSEAAPYEQYF. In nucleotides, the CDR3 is TGTGCCAGCAGTGAAGCGGCTCCTTACGAGCAGTACTTC.

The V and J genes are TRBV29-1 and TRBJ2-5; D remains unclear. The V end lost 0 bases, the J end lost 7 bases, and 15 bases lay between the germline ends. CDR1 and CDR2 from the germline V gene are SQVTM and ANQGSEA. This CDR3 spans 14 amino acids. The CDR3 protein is CSVEENRTKRTQYF. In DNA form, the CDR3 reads TGCAGCGTTGAAGAAAACAGAACCAAGAGGACCCAGTACTTC.